These 11 T cell receptor beta chains came from one sample sequenced in a study of T cell responses to AZD1222 COVID-19 vaccine. The protocol was immunoSEQ multiplex PCR, while the TCRdb copy is restricted to in-frame clones and leaves out a portion. The top ten hold roughly 2% of the sample, which has some 150,000 clones, roughly nine tenths seen once. The specimen was peripheral blood, collected on day 0 of AZD1222 vaccination. Receptors originate from an adult in good health.

This chain links TRBV18 with TRBJ1-1, with a possible D match to TRBD1 (6 bases). CDR1 is KGHSH, CDR2 LQKENI, per germline. CDR3 length: 15 amino acids. Trimming pared 0 bases from V and 2 bases from J, leaving 10 bases between. CDR3 in amino acids: CASSPPGGANTEAFF. Written as DNA, the CDR3 is TGTGCCAGCTCACCACCGGGGGGGGCAAACACTGAAGCTTTCTTT.

V is TRBV19 and J is TRBJ1-4, with D tentatively TRBD1 (5 bases). V was trimmed by 3 bases and J by 6 bases, leaving 11 bases between them. Per germline, CDR1 LNHDA and CDR2 SQIVND (reference sequence). CDR3 length equals 14 residues. CDR3 region: CASSIKGQDEKLFF. CDR3 bases: TGTGCCAGTAGTATCAAGGGGCAGGATGAAAAACTGTTTTTT. Complete variable domain (other parts from reference TRBV19 and TRBJ1-4): DGGITQSPKYLFRKEGQNVTLSCEQNLNHDAMYWYRQDPGQGLRLIYYSQIVNDFQKGDIAEGYSVSREKKESFPLTVTSAQKNPTAFYLCASSIKGQDEKLFFGSGTQLSVL.

The chain is built from TRBV11-2 and TRBJ1-6; D gene unclear. Looked up from germline, CDR1 is SGHAT and CDR2 is FQNNGV. This CDR3 spans 17 amino acids. V gave up 0 bases and J gave up 2 bases, with 11 bases separating them. CDR3 DNA sequence: TGTGCCAGCAGCTTAGAAGCCAGGATTACCTATAATTCACCCCTCCACTTT. Protein: CASSLEARITYNSPLHF.

This chain connects TRBV7-9 to TRBJ2-4; TRBD2 is a possible D gene (5 bases). Germline-derived CDR1 and CDR2 are SEHNR and FQNEAQ (reference sequence). With 1 base removed from V and 1 base from J, the gap between germline ends came to 8 bases. This CDR3 contains 15 residues. The CDR3 loop reads CASSLVGGAKNIQYF. CDR3 coding DNA: TGTGCCAGCAGCTTAGTCGGCGGGGCCAAAAACATTCAGTACTTC.

J is TRBJ2-3 and V is TRBV12-3 or TRBV12-4; tentative D call: TRBD2 (5 bases). V dropped 6 bases and J dropped 5 bases, with 12 bases sitting between them. The CDR3 extends over 13 amino acids. The CDR3 DNA reads TGTGCCAGCAGCCCCGGACGGGGAGATACGCAGTATTTT. This gives the protein CASSPGRGDTQYF.

The genes are TRBV1 and TRBJ2-1; TRBD2, the table's D call, lacks a check against the DNA. TRBV1 is an annotated pseudogene. This CDR3 region has 15 residues. CDR3 DNA sequence: TGCACCAGCAGCCAGACCGGGACTAGCCACAATGAGCAGTTCTTC. Translation: CTSSQTGTSHNEQFF.

The table lists this clone with a few counts. The V gene is TRBV7-9, the J gene TRBJ2-3; D gene ambiguous. Trimming pared 7 bases from V and 3 bases from J, leaving 11 bases between. This CDR3 has 13 residues. Germline V CDR1 and CDR2: SEHNR, FQNEAQ (reference sequence). The CDR3 spells CASTGKGTDTQYF. For the CDR3, the DNA is TGTGCCAGCACCGGAAAGGGTACAGATACGCAGTATTTT.

The CDR3 DNA reads as TGTGCCAGCAGTGAATGGGGAATCTGGGGCAAAAACATTCAGTACTTC. Translation: CASSEWGIWGKNIQYF. V gene TRBV2 combines with J gene TRBJ2-4; unclear D gene. V was clipped by 2 bases and J by 3 bases, with 14 bases between them. Germline values: CDR1 SNHLY, CDR2 FYNNEI. The CDR3 length is 16 residues.

The chain uses TRBV3-1 (or the pseudogene TRBV3-2) and TRBJ1-2; D is possibly TRBD1 (6 bases). CDR1 is LGHDT and CDR2 is YNNKEL in the germline V gene (reference sequence). There are 13 residues in the CDR3. Trimming removed 5 bases at V and 4 bases at J, with 11 bases between. The CDR3 sequence is CASSSTGIYGYTF. In DNA form, the CDR3 reads TGTGCCAGCAGCTCGACAGGCATCTATGGCTACACCTTC.

This rearrangement joins TRBV20-1 to TRBJ1-6; 7 bases agree with TRBD1. V trimming: 3 bases; J trimming: 9 bases; junction bases outside the gene matches: 14. CDR3 length: 16 residues. Germline CDR1 and CDR2: DFQATT and SNEGSKA (reference sequence). The CDR3 DNA reads as TGCAGTGCTAGTCTTCGGCCAGGGGGTGAGGGTTCACCCCTCCACTTT. Protein: CSASLRPGGEGSPLHF.

The genes are TRBV7-3 and TRBJ2-7; D possibly uses TRBD1 or TRBD2 (6 bases each). V gave up 5 bases and J gave up 2 bases, with 16 bases separating them. Germline lookup yields CDR1 SGHTA and CDR2 FQGTGA. The CDR3 contains 15 residues. For the CDR3, the DNA is TGTGCCAGCAGCCGCTACGGGGGCGGTCCCTACGAGCAGTACTTC. Translation gives CASSRYGGGPYEQYF.